This T cell receptor beta chain was documented in a study of CD8+ T cells in alopecia areata. Extracted RNA was reverse transcribed, and the resulting cDNA served as sequencing template. Using immunoSEQ multiplex PCR, the repertoire was profiled, and TCRdb retains in-frame clones only, with some absent. Of about 120,000 clones detected, 58% appear once; the ten largest clones hold around 30%. Per germline, CDR1 SGHDT and CDR2 YYEEEE. V was pared by 4 bases and J by 10 bases, with 21 bases between. The CDR3 runs to 15 residues. Documented treatment: oral pan-JAK inhibitor, 5-10 mg twice daily. Specimens obtained from alopecia areata patients comprised lesional scalp punch biopsies and peripheral blood.

The receptor was derived from a human donor with alopecia areata. V gene TRBV5-6 combines with J gene TRBJ1-5; D uncertain. Sequencing used CD8+ T cells sorted from blood, obtained at week 4, from a patient treated with tofacitinib. CDR3 residues: CASSLLRKPGSPQHF. The CDR3 DNA follows: TGTGCCAGCAGCCTGTTGCGGAAGCCGGGTTCTCCCCAGCATTTT.